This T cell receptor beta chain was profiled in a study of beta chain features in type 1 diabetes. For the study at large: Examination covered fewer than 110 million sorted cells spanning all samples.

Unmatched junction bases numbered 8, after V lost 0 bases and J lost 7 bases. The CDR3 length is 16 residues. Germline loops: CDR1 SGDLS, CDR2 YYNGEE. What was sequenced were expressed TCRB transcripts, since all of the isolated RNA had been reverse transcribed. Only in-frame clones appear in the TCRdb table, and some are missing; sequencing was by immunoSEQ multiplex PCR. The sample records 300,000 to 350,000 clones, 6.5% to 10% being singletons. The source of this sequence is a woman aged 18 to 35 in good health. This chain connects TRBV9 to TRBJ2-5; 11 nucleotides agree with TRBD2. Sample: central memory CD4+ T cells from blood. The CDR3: CASSVEGTSGAGTQYF. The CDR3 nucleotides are TGTGCCAGCAGCGTAGAGGGGACTAGCGGTGCGGGGACCCAGTACTTC.